This T cell receptor (beta chain) was obtained from a study of radiotherapy plus CTLA-4 blockade in lung cancer. Sequencing was performed with immunoSEQ multiplex PCR; in TCRdb, only in-frame clones are kept and a portion is missing. The sample includes roughly 66,000 clones, over 80% seen only once; the top ten take less than 5%. The CDR3 is made up of 14 amino acids. The V gene end was trimmed by 5 bases and the J gene end by 3 bases; junction bases not matched to a gene: 3. CDR1 is SEHNR, CDR2 FQNEAQ, per germline (reference sequence). This TCR derives from a human donor with non-small cell lung cancer who had a partial response to radiotherapy plus ipilimumab. The rearrangement uses TRBV7-9 and TRBJ2-3, with 9 bases that match TRBD1. Sample: peripheral blood, taken from a patient treated with radiotherapy plus ipilimumab. The CDR3 DNA is TGTGCCAGCAGCCGGGACAGGGATACAGATACGCAGTATTTT. It encodes CASSRDRDTDTQYF.